This TCR beta chain was sequenced for a study of early T cells in non-severe SARS-CoV-2 infection. For the study at large: Chains were not paired, and sequencing was done on bulk RNA from unsorted whole blood.

This clonotype has ten or more counts. Antigen: not known. Study-wide findings and caveats: Database matching using VDJdb favored anti-spike CD8 responses, with private and CD4 specificities left missing.

The V gene's germline CDR1 is SGHDN and CDR2 FVKESK. The V gene lost 0 bases and the J gene lost 10 bases, with 6 bases spanning the gap. The CDR3 contains 12 residues. Individually, cDNA molecules had unique molecular identifiers attached to them. TCRdb ran MiXCR on the 5' RACE reads and lists one entry per CDR3 protein. The repertoire consists of tens of thousands of distinct CDR3 sequences, with roughly 12% occurring once and the leading ten covering 3.5% to 4.5%. The chain uses TRBV14 and TRBJ2-2; D gene ambiguous. The clonotype comes from an adult who was a healthcare worker with PCR-confirmed SARS-CoV-2 infection or an uninfected control (not recorded which). Material for sequencing was whole blood. The CDR3 spells CASSQDTAELFF. In nucleotides, the CDR3 is TGTGCCAGCAGCCAAGACACAGCGGAGCTGTTTTTT.